The rows below give T cell receptor beta chains drawn from one sample of a study of blood T cell repertoires in COVID-19. The protocol was immunoSEQ multiplex PCR, while the TCRdb copy is restricted to in-frame clones and leaves out a portion. Here the sample spans a few hundred thousand clones, around 83% being singletons. The sequenced material came from PBMCs or T cells enriched from blood (not recorded which). The origin of the receptors is a woman aged 45-65 years who had been exposed to COVID-19. Both conserved end residues are part of each CDR3. D genes are given only for firm matches. Clone size is shown for a subset of rows, as once, few, many or a class of expanded clone.

clone_size j_call d_call v_call cdr3_nt cdr3_aa
NA TRBJ1-1 NA TRBV11-2 TGTGCCAGCAGCACCCAGGGGAACACTGAAGCTTTCTTT CASSTQGNTEAFF
NA TRBJ1-5 TRBD1 TRBV6-2/TRBV6-3 TGTGCCAGCAGTTACGGGACAGGGGGCCGATATAGCAATCAGCCCCAGCATTTT CASSYGTGGRYSNQPQHF
NA TRBJ2-5 NA TRBV14 TGTGCCAGCAGCCGACGGGGGGCCCAAGAGACCCAGTACTTC CASSRRGAQETQYF
few TRBJ1-2 NA TRBV5-1 TGCGCCAGCAGCTTGACCCTAGCTAACTATGGCTACACCTTC CASSLTLANYGYTF
NA TRBJ1-4 TRBD1 TRBV3-1/TRBV3-2 TGTGCCAGCAGCCTGCGGACAGGGACTAATGAAAAACTGTTTTTT CASSLRTGTNEKLFF
NA TRBJ2-1 TRBD1 TRBV18 TGTGCCAGCTCATTCGGACAGGGACCGTACAATGAGCAGTTCTTC CASSFGQGPYNEQFF
NA TRBJ2-2 NA TRBV5-6 TGTGCCAGCAGCTCCTATTCCCGCCCGGGGACCGGGGAGCTGTTTTTT CASSSYSRPGTGELFF
NA TRBJ2-5 NA TRBV9 TGTGCCAGCAGCCTTTCCAGGGATGGGACCCAGTACTTC CASSLSRDGTQYF
once TRBJ2-7 NA TRBV5-6 TGTGCCAGCAGCTTGGGCACAGGGAGGGACGAGCAGTACTTC CASSLGTGRDEQYF
NA TRBJ2-1 TRBD1 TRBV2 TGTGCCAGCAGTGTACAGGGGGGATTCAATGAGCAGTTCTTC CASSVQGGFNEQFF
NA TRBJ1-4 NA TRBV29-1 TGCAGCGTTGGAGGTGGGGAAAAACTGTTTTTT CSVGGGEKLFF
NA TRBJ2-3 TRBD1 TRBV11-1 TGTGCCAGCAGCTTAGCGAGGACAGGGGGCGGCCGCGATACGCAGTATTTT CASSLARTGGGRDTQYF
once TRBJ1-1 NA TRBV15 TGTGCCACCAGCAGAGACTGGCCCGTTGAAGCTTTCTTT CATSRDWPVEAFF
NA TRBJ2-3 TRBD2 TRBV28 TGTGCCAGCAGCAGAGGACTAGCGGGGGGCGCAGATACGCAGTATTTT CASSRGLAGGADTQYF
NA TRBJ2-2 TRBD2 TRBV3-1/TRBV3-2 TGTGCCAGCAGCCCCCGCGGCGGCGGGGGTGGCACCGGGGAGCTGTTTTTT CASSPRGGGGGTGELFF
once TRBJ1-1 NA TRBV5-1 TGCGCCAGCCGATCTTGGAGCACGTCTAACACTGAAGCTTTCTTT CASRSWSTSNTEAFF
NA TRBJ2-7 NA TRBV10-2 TGCGCCAGCAGTGTTCGCTCCTACGAGCAGTACTTC CASSVRSYEQYF
once TRBJ2-2 NA TRBV7-8 TGTGCCAGCAGCTTAGGATTGGGGCGGGGAACCGGGGAGCTGTTTTTT CASSLGLGRGTGELFF